Each of the 32 T cell receptor beta chains below was sequenced from the same sample in a study of shared clonotypes between healthy human individuals. This table comes from immunoSEQ multiplex PCR, and its TCRdb copy is limited to in-frame clones, with some not included. The sample has 640,000 or so clones, approximately 75% seen once. Sequenced input: memory CD4+ T cells sorted from blood. This sample's subset: CD45RA-negative fraction. The origin of the receptors is a woman aged 25 to 39 in good health.

The V call is TRBV7-6, the J call TRBJ2-5; TRBD2 might be the D (6 bases). The CDR3 spans 16 residues. Germline assignment: CDR1 SGHVS and CDR2 FNYEAQ. Deletions cut 4 bases from V and 10 bases from J, with 25 bases between. The DNA of the CDR3 is TGTGCCAGCAGCTCGTCCGGGAGACTAGGCTCCATGGTCCAGTACTTC. This sequence encodes CASSSSGRLGSMVQYF.

This rearrangement joins TRBV5-1 to TRBJ1-2; TRBD1 might be the D (5 bases). Germline-derived CDR1 and CDR2 are SGHRS and YFSETQ. The CDR3 loop spans 18 amino acids. The V and J ends lost 1 base and 0 bases respectively, with 19 bases between them. In DNA, the CDR3 is TGCGCCAGCAGCTTGCTTTTGGGGGGAATACAAGCTAACTATGGCTACACCTTC. This translates into CASSLLLGGIQANYGYTF.

The CDR3 region has the DNA TGTGCCAGCAGTTGGGGAACAGGGGATCAGCCCCAGCATTTT. It translates to CASSWGTGDQPQHF. The gene calls are TRBV28 and TRBJ1-5, with 7 positions matching TRBD1. Per the germline V gene, CDR1 is MDHEN and CDR2 is SYDVKM. The V and J ends lost 4 bases and 5 bases, in that order; junction bases with no gene match: 5. This CDR3 is built from 14 residues.

The chain is built from TRBV5-4 and TRBJ1-3, with 7 nucleotides matching TRBD1. The CDR3 length is 17 residues. V shed 4 bases and J 0 bases; nucleotides not matched to a gene: 10. Per the germline V gene, CDR1 is SGHNT and CDR2 is YYREEE (reference sequence). The CDR3 sequence is CASSRGQGGLSGNTIYF. DNA for the CDR3: TGTGCCAGCAGCAGAGGGCAGGGGGGTCTCTCTGGAAACACCATATATTTT.

The chain recombines TRBV4-2 with TRBJ2-2; 7 bases line up with TRBD1. The junction had 8 bases not matched to a gene; V was cut back by 3 bases and J by 1 base. Germline loops: CDR1 LGHNA, CDR2 YNFKEQ. The CDR3 extends over 17 amino acids. CDR3 sequence (DNA): TGTGCCAGCAGCCAGTCAGGGGGTTCCCAGAACACCGGGGAGCTGTTTTTT. The encoded protein is CASSQSGGSQNTGELFF.

Only a few counts were recorded for this clone. This chain connects TRBV6-1 to TRBJ2-1; 10 positions agree with TRBD2. Per germline, CDR1 MNHNS and CDR2 SASEGT. J gave up 5 bases and V 8 bases, and 9 bases lay outside the gene matches. The CDR3 is 15 residues long. CDR3 DNA: TGTGCCAGCGGGGAGCGGGAGGGCAGAAACAATGAGCAGTTCTTC. As protein: CASGEREGRNNEQFF.

The J gene is TRBJ2-3, the V gene TRBV19, with 9 bases fitting TRBD2. J lost 5 bases, V lost 1 base, and 7 bases had no gene match. Germline assignment: CDR1 LNHDA and CDR2 SQIVND (reference sequence). The CDR3 is 16 amino acids. The CDR3 nucleotides are TGTGCCAGTAGTATAGGTCTAGCGGGACCCGAAGATACGCAGTATTTT. As protein: CASSIGLAGPEDTQYF. Complete variable domain (other parts from reference TRBV19 and TRBJ2-3): DGGITQSPKYLFRKEGQNVTLSCEQNLNHDAMYWYRQDPGQGLRLIYYSQIVNDFQKGDIAEGYSVSREKKESFPLTVTSAQKNPTAFYLCASSIGLAGPEDTQYFGPGTRLTVL.

The J gene is TRBJ2-2, the V gene TRBV7-2; 7 positions match TRBD2. Trimming removed 2 bases from V and 2 bases from J; junction bases left unmatched: 8. The CDR3 length is 17 residues. Germline values: CDR1 SGHTA, CDR2 FQGNSA. The CDR3 protein is CASSLRPGRGNTGELFF. CDR3 bases: TGTGCCAGCAGCTTACGTCCAGGGAGGGGAAACACCGGGGAGCTGTTTTTT.

This clone was observed a few times. The V call is TRBV2, the J call TRBJ1-4; D is perhaps TRBD1 (5 bases). The CDR3 runs to 13 residues. Germline CDR1 and CDR2: SNHLY and FYNNEI. The V end lost 4 bases, the J end lost 3 bases, and 6 bases lay between the germline ends. The CDR3 region is CASSGGANEKLFF. CDR3 nucleotides: TGTGCCAGCAGTGGGGGGGCTAATGAAAAACTGTTTTTT.

The chain combines TRBV19 with TRBJ2-2; TRBD2 might be the D (7 bases). The length of the CDR3 is 16 residues. Germline values: CDR1 LNHDA, CDR2 SQIVND (reference sequence). Deletions cut 6 bases from V and 1 base from J, with 15 bases between. CDR3 sequence reads: CASRGGTNMNTGELFF. The CDR3 coding sequence is TGTGCCAGTAGAGGGGGGACTAACATGAACACCGGGGAGCTGTTTTTT.

The chain has TRBV6-5 and TRBJ2-1, with 7 bases matching TRBD1. With 2 bases clipped from V and 3 bases from J, the junction kept 4 bases outside the gene matches. In germline, CDR1 is MNHEY, CDR2 SVGAGI. There are 15 residues in the CDR3. For the CDR3, the DNA is TGTGCCAGCAGTTACCGGGACAGTGACTACAATGAGCAGTTCTTC. Amino acid sequence: CASSYRDSDYNEQFF.

This clone was observed a few times. V and J are TRBV2 and TRBJ1-1; perhaps TRBD1 as D (5 bases). The V and J ends lost 6 bases and 1 base respectively, with 15 bases between them. Germline loops: CDR1 SNHLY, CDR2 FYNNEI. CDR3 length: 15 residues. In DNA, the CDR3 is TGTGCCAGCAGGGGGACCTCCGGCGGGAACACTGAAGCTTTCTTT. It is translated as CASRGTSGGNTEAFF.

The chain employs TRBV10-3 and TRBJ2-3, with 10 bases lining up with TRBD2. The junction had 21 bases not matched to a gene; V was cut back by 11 bases and J by 4 bases. Germline values: CDR1 ENHRY, CDR2 SYGVKD. The CDR3 runs 18 residues. The CDR3 nucleotides are TGTGCCCTCCCCCCGTGCCAGCGGGAGGGCCGTTCCGCAGATACGCAGTATTTT. Translated, it gives CALPPCQREGRSADTQYF.

This sequence joins TRBV2 and TRBJ1-1; a weak D match, TRBD1 (6 bases). The CDR3 is 16 residues long. Between the trimmed V and J ends, which lost 6 bases and 1 base, there was a span of 18 bases. Germline assignment: CDR1 SNHLY and CDR2 FYNNEI. The CDR3 sequence is CASRSEIQGRNTEAFF. The CDR3 DNA is TGTGCCAGCAGGTCCGAAATACAGGGACGGAACACTGAAGCTTTCTTT.

The rearrangement uses TRBV7-9 and TRBJ2-2; 9 bases map to TRBD1. CDR3 length: 17 residues. The germline V gene encodes CDR1 SEHNR and CDR2 FQNEAQ (reference sequence). V lost 2 bases, J lost 6 bases, and 10 bases stayed unmatched. The CDR3 region has the DNA TGTGCCAGCAGCTTATTTATTCGACAGGGGGTGGCCGGGGAGCTGTTTTTT. Encoded protein: CASSLFIRQGVAGELFF.

The chain has TRBV4-2 and TRBJ2-5, with 11 bases aligning to TRBD1. This CDR3 region has 17 residues. Losses at the gene ends were 1 base for V and 1 base for J; bases not matched to a gene: 5. The germline CDR1 and CDR2 sequences are LGHNA and YNFKEQ. The CDR3 DNA is TGTGCCAGCAGCCAAGGAGGACAGGGGGCGACCCAAGAGACCCAGTACTTC. Translation: CASSQGGQGATQETQYF.

The chain combines TRBV5-4 with TRBJ1-3; D is undetermined. Trimming took 0 bases from V and 0 from J, leaving 13 bases between them. Germline CDR1 and CDR2: SGHNT and YYREEE (reference sequence). This CDR3 comprises 17 residues. The CDR3: CASSLDGRIYSGNTIYF. In DNA, the CDR3 is TGTGCCAGCAGCTTGGACGGGAGAATCTACTCTGGAAACACCATATATTTT.

V and J are TRBV5-1 and TRBJ2-7; D remains unclear. The germline V and J ends were trimmed by 0 bases and 7 bases, with 14 bases remaining between them. Germline V CDR1 and CDR2: SGHRS, YFSETQ. CDR3 size: 14 residues. The CDR3 DNA reads TGCGCCAGCAGCTTGGCCGGCGGACGGCTTGAGCAGTACTTC. Translated, it gives CASSLAGGRLEQYF.

This clone came up a few times. The chain links TRBV4-1 to TRBJ2-5; TRBD1 aligns across 11 bases. CDR3 length: 17 amino acids. The germline V gene has CDR1 MGHRA and CDR2 YSYEKL. V shed 1 base, J shed 2 bases, and the junction held 6 bases outside the gene matches. The CDR3 loop reads CASSQGWDRGDQETQYF. The CDR3 coding sequence is TGCGCCAGCAGCCAAGGATGGGACAGGGGGGATCAAGAGACCCAGTACTTC.

The V call is TRBV5-4, the J call TRBJ1-3; a possible D gene is TRBD1 (6 bases). The CDR3 totals 17 residues. The V and J ends lost 4 bases and 2 bases respectively, with 19 bases between them. The germline CDR1 and CDR2 sequences are SGHNT and YYREEE (reference sequence). The DNA for the CDR3 is TGTGCCAGCAGCCGGGACACGGCATTTGGGACTGGAAACACCATATATTTT. This translates into CASSRDTAFGTGNTIYF.

Details on this clone: This CDR3 is also generated by other DNA sequences in the sample. The chain recombines TRBV14 with TRBJ1-2; D not resolved. The germline gives CDR1 SGHDN, CDR2 FVKESK. CDR3 length: 12 residues. Trimming removed 3 bases from V and 6 bases from J, with 8 bases in between. The CDR3 is CASSHVGDGYTF. The CDR3 DNA is TGTGCCAGCAGCCATGTCGGGGATGGCTACACCTTC.

The J gene is TRBJ2-1, the V gene TRBV7-8; 12 nucleotides match TRBD2. The CDR3 spans 20 residues. With 5 bases clipped from V and 6 bases from J, the junction kept 20 bases outside the gene matches. Germline CDR1 SGHVS, CDR2 FQNEAQ. CDR3 protein: CASSQAGQGDTSGRFNEQFF. CDR3 sequence (DNA): TGTGCCAGCAGCCAAGCGGGGCAGGGGGATACTAGCGGGAGGTTCAATGAGCAGTTCTTC.

This clone was picked up many times. Other DNA sequences from this sample encode an identical CDR3 as well. The V gene is TRBV10-1, the J gene TRBJ2-2; D might be TRBD1 (5 bases). Trimming removed 6 bases from V and 1 base from J, with 6 bases in between. CDR1 and CDR2 from the germline V gene are WNHNN and SYGVQD (reference sequence). This CDR3 spans 13 amino acids. CDR3: CASSTGNTGELFF. CDR3 bases: TGCGCCAGCAGCACAGGGAACACCGGGGAGCTGTTTTTT.

The V gene is TRBV2, the J gene TRBJ2-3; unclear D gene. Trimming pared 3 bases from V and 5 bases from J, leaving 12 bases between. The CDR3 is 14 amino acids. Germline V lookup: CDR1 SNHLY, CDR2 FYNNEI. CDR3 DNA sequence: TGTGCCAGCAGTGATCGGACCTCAGGAGATACGCAGTATTTT. Amino acids: CASSDRTSGDTQYF.

Concerning this clone: This may be a read error: a much more frequent sequence differs by one nucleotide. Other DNA sequences of this sample code for an identical CDR3. The chain recombines TRBV7-9 with TRBJ1-1, with 7 bases fitting TRBD1. CDR3 size: 13 residues. The junction had 0 bases not matched to a gene; V was cut back by 2 bases and J by 3 bases. CDR1 SEHNR and CDR2 FQNEAQ come from the germline V gene (reference sequence). CDR3 region: CASSLTGDTEAFF. The CDR3 DNA reads as TGTGCCAGCAGCTTAACAGGGGACACTGAAGCTTTCTTT.

This chain connects TRBV10-3 to TRBJ2-3; a weak D match, TRBD1 (6 bases). V lost 3 bases to trimming and J lost 5 bases, with 12 bases between them. Germline values: CDR1 ENHRY, CDR2 SYGVKD. The CDR3 length is 14 residues. CDR3 residues: CAISDRGSGDTQYF. The CDR3 bases are TGTGCCATCAGTGATAGGGGGAGCGGAGATACGCAGTATTTT.

The DNA of the CDR3 is TGTGCCATCAGGCCGACTAGCGGGAGTAAGGGAACTAGCAATGAGCAGTTCTTC. Residues: CAIRPTSGSKGTSNEQFF. The rearrangement uses TRBV10-3 and TRBJ2-1; 12 bases are a match to TRBD2. The germline gives CDR1 ENHRY, CDR2 SYGVKD. With 6 bases clipped from V and 6 bases from J, the junction kept 15 bases outside the gene matches. The CDR3 has 18 amino acids.

This clone was detected only a few times. This chain connects TRBV7-2 to TRBJ2-1; a weak D match, TRBD2 (5 bases). V was trimmed by 1 base and J by 2 bases, leaving 12 bases between them. This CDR3 region has 16 residues. In germline, CDR1 is SGHTA, CDR2 FQGNSA. The CDR3 protein is CASSLVGERPYNEQFF. The CDR3, as DNA: TGTGCCAGCAGCTTAGTGGGAGAGCGGCCCTACAATGAGCAGTTCTTC.

The V and J genes are TRBV4-2 and TRBJ1-5, with D possibly matching TRBD1 (6 bases). This CDR3 contains 15 residues. V lost 5 bases to trimming and J lost 0 bases, with 11 bases between them. Germline V gene lookup returns CDR1 LGHNA and CDR2 YNFKEQ. DNA for the CDR3: TGTGCCAGCAGCACAGGGCACAGTAGCAATCAGCCCCAGCATTTT. Protein: CASSTGHSSNQPQHF.

CDR3 region: CASSFGTSRSTDTQYF. CDR3 nucleotides: TGTGCCAGCAGCTTCGGGACTAGTAGGAGCACAGATACGCAGTATTTT. The chain combines TRBV11-2 with TRBJ2-3; 8 nucleotides align to TRBD2. Germline CDR1 is SGHAT and CDR2 is FQNNGV. After removal of 3 bases from V and 0 bases from J, the junction contained 5 bases not matched to a gene. The CDR3 is made up of 16 amino acids.

CDR3 region: CASSQGQDSRPEQFF. The CDR3 DNA follows: TGTGCCAGCAGCCAGGGACAGGACTCCCGGCCTGAGCAGTTCTTC. The V gene is TRBV14, the J gene TRBJ2-1, with 8 bases lining up with TRBD1. V trimming: 3 bases; J trimming: 9 bases; junction bases outside the gene matches: 10. The CDR3 contains 15 residues. Germline V gives CDR1 SGHDN, CDR2 FVKESK.

V and J are TRBV11-2 and TRBJ1-4; TRBD1 matches at 9 bases. Germline CDR1 is SGHAT and CDR2 is FQNNGV. Trimming cost V 4 bases and J 8 bases; bases outside gene matches: 8. The CDR3 length is 15 residues. The CDR3 region is CASSSLTGGLEKLFF. In DNA form, the CDR3 reads TGTGCCAGCAGCTCGCTGACAGGGGGGTTAGAAAAACTGTTTTTT.